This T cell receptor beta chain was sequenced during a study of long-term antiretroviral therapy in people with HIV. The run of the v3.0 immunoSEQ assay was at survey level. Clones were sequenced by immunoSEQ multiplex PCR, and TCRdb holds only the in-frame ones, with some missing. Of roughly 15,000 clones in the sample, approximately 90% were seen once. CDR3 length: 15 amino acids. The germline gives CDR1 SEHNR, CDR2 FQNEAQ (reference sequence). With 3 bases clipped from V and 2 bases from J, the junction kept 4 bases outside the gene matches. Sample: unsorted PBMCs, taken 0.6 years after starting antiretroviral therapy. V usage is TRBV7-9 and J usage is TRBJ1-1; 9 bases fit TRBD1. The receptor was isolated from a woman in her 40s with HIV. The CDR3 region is CASSFRQGVNTEAFF. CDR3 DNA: TGTGCCAGCAGCTTTAGACAGGGGGTAAACACTGAAGCTTTCTTT.